These 21 T cell receptor beta chains originate from one sample sequenced in a study of blood T cell repertoires in COVID-19. TCRdb's copy holds only in-frame clones and misses some; the assay was immunoSEQ multiplex PCR. The profile shows about 78,000 clones, more than 75% of them singletons. The specimen was peripheral blood. The receptors stem from a woman aged 55 to 70 with acute or convalescent COVID-19.

The rearrangement joins TRBV18 to TRBJ2-3; D is undetermined. Germline V lookup: CDR1 KGHSH, CDR2 LQKENI. V shed 3 bases and J shed 3 bases, with 4 bases lying between them. There are 12 residues in the CDR3. The CDR3 spells CASSPSTDTQYF. The CDR3 DNA follows: TGTGCCAGCTCACCTTCGACAGATACGCAGTATTTT.

The chain links TRBV11-2 to TRBJ1-4, with TRBD1 matching over 9 bases. The CDR3 length is 16 residues. CDR1 is SGHAT and CDR2 is FQNNGV in the germline V gene. The ends lost 2 bases at V and 5 bases at J; junction bases unmatched: 6. CDR3: CASSLQPTGGNEKLFF. In nucleotides, the CDR3 is TGTGCCAGCAGCTTACAACCGACAGGGGGAAATGAAAAACTGTTTTTT.

The chain couples TRBV4-1 to TRBJ2-1; no reliable D call. The CDR3 sequence is 16 residues long. V lost 0 bases to trimming and J lost 4 bases, with 13 bases between them. Germline V gives CDR1 MGHRA, CDR2 YSYEKL. The CDR3, as DNA: TGCGCCAGCAGCCAAGATAAGGCAGGTTTTTACAATGAGCAGTTCTTC. It encodes CASSQDKAGFYNEQFF.

The rearrangement links TRBV6-5 to TRBJ2-7; TRBD2 is a possible D gene (6 bases). CDR3 length: 13 residues. V shed 6 bases and J shed 4 bases, with 13 bases lying between them. Germline V lookup: CDR1 MNHEY, CDR2 SVGAGI. In DNA, the CDR3 is TGTGCCAGCAGGGGGGGAATCGGGTACGAGCAGTACTTC. Amino acid sequence: CASRGGIGYEQYF.

The chain carries TRBV4-3 and TRBJ2-7; TRBD1 aligns across 10 bases. CDR3 length equals 15 residues. V shed 0 bases, J shed 6 bases, and the junction held 5 bases outside the gene matches. From germline, CDR1 is LGHNA and CDR2 YSLEER. The CDR3 sequence: CASSQDRTGGSEQYF. CDR3 sequence (DNA): TGCGCCAGCAGCCAAGATCGGACAGGGGGGAGCGAGCAGTACTTC.

The rearrangement joins TRBV4-3 to TRBJ2-4, with a weak D call TRBD2 (6 bases). Germline V gives CDR1 LGHNA, CDR2 YSLEER. The CDR3 loop spans 19 amino acids. The V end was cut by 4 bases, the J end by 0 bases, with 22 bases between. The CDR3 bases are TGCGCCAGCAGCCCCGCAGGCAGACTAGGGAGTGGAGCCAAAAACATTCAGTACTTC. It translates to CASSPAGRLGSGAKNIQYF.

V and J are TRBV27 and TRBJ2-1; D is perhaps TRBD1 (6 bases). CDR3 length: 16 amino acids. V was pared by 3 bases and J by 5 bases, with 17 bases between. CDR1 is MNHEY and CDR2 is SMNVEV in the germline V gene (reference sequence). The CDR3 here is CASSFLGARLDNEQFF. The CDR3 DNA reads TGTGCCAGCAGTTTCCTGGGGGCTCGTCTGGACAATGAGCAGTTCTTC.

The V gene is TRBV18, the J gene TRBJ2-1, with no clear D. V shed 0 bases and J shed 8 bases, with 11 bases lying between them. Germline CDR1 reads KGHSH; CDR2 reads LQKENI. This CDR3 is built from 14 residues. The CDR3 DNA reads as TGTGCCAGCTCACCACCGGGCGAGTACCATGAGCAGTTCTTC. This codes for CASSPPGEYHEQFF.

This chain connects TRBV3-1 (or the pseudogene TRBV3-2) to TRBJ2-3, with 11 bases matching TRBD1. V lost 3 bases to trimming and J lost 3 bases; unmatched junction nucleotides: 5. The CDR3 totals 16 residues. Germline assignment: CDR1 LGHDT and CDR2 YNNKEL (reference sequence). The CDR3 loop reads CASSHTGTGGTDTQYF. In DNA, the CDR3 is TGTGCCAGCAGCCACACCGGGACAGGGGGGACAGATACGCAGTATTTT.

The rearrangement joins TRBV5-4 to TRBJ2-1; 9 positions match TRBD2. The CDR3 consists of 17 residues. Germline values: CDR1 SGHNT, CDR2 YYREEE (reference sequence). Trimming took 0 bases from V and 3 from J; bases not matched to a gene: 7. CDR3 loop: CASSLGGGTSFYNEQFF. CDR3 nucleotide sequence: TGTGCCAGCAGCTTGGGCGGGGGGACTAGCTTCTACAATGAGCAGTTCTTC.

V usage is TRBV5-4 and J usage is TRBJ1-1, with 9 bases matching TRBD1. The ends lost 4 bases at V and 11 bases at J; junction bases unmatched: 12. The V gene's germline CDR1 is SGHNT and CDR2 YYREEE (reference sequence). The CDR3 runs 14 residues. The CDR3 spells CASSPWGTGNRAFF. For the CDR3, the DNA is TGTGCCAGCAGCCCGTGGGGGACAGGGAATAGGGCTTTCTTT.

The chain carries TRBV12-3 or TRBV12-4 and TRBJ2-7, with a weak D call TRBD1 (6 bases). Trimming took off 5 bases at V and 2 bases at J, with 10 bases between the two ends. The CDR3 covers 13 residues. CDR3: CASSRGSPYEQYF. The CDR3 DNA reads TGTGCCAGCAGTAGGGGGTCCCCCTACGAGCAGTACTTC.

This clone was found once. The chain uses TRBV11-2 and TRBJ1-1; D is possibly TRBD1 (5 bases). This CDR3 has 16 amino acids. V was shortened by 5 bases and J by 1 base, with 17 bases between the two germline ends. Germline V CDR1 and CDR2: SGHAT, FQNNGV. The CDR3 sequence is CASSLAGGEWNTEAFF. CDR3 nucleotides: TGTGCCAGCAGCCTCGCCGGGGGGGAGTGGAACACTGAAGCTTTCTTT. The full variable domain, its missing parts supplied by reference TRBV11-2 and TRBJ1-1, is EAGVAQSPRYKIIEKRQSVAFWCNPISGHATLYWYQQILGQGPKLLIQFQNNGVVDDSQLPKDRFSAERLKGVDSTLKIQPAKLEDSAVYLCASSLAGGEWNTEAFFGQGTRLTVV.

The chain carries TRBV7-9 and TRBJ1-5, with D tentatively TRBD1 (5 bases). The CDR3 consists of 14 residues. V was pared by 3 bases and J by 5 bases, with 11 bases between. Germline lookup yields CDR1 SEHNR and CDR2 FQNEAQ (reference sequence). DNA for the CDR3: TGTGCCAGCAGCTTGGCGGGGGGATATCAGCCCCAGCATTTT. This translates into CASSLAGGYQPQHF.

V is TRBV6-5 and J is TRBJ2-1; 8 positions match TRBD1. V gave up 7 bases and J gave up 2 bases; unmatched junction bases: 4. Germline V gene sequence: CDR1 MNHEY, CDR2 SVGAGI. The CDR3 loop spans 14 amino acids. In DNA form, the CDR3 reads TGTGCCAGCAACACAGGGGGGACCTACAATGAGCAGTTCTTC. Encoded protein: CASNTGGTYNEQFF.

The V call is TRBV19, the J call TRBJ2-3; 13 bases are shared with TRBD2. The CDR3 runs to 18 residues. Germline V gene lookup returns CDR1 LNHDA and CDR2 SQIVND (reference sequence). The V and J ends lost 6 bases and 1 base, in that order; junction bases with no gene match: 10. The CDR3 coding sequence is TGTGCCAGTAGGTTGGGACTAGCGGGGCCACTACGCACAGATACGCAGTATTTT. It yields the protein CASRLGLAGPLRTDTQYF.

V and J are TRBV6-2 or TRBV6-3 and TRBJ2-5; D call uncertain. Germline V CDR1 and CDR2: MNHEY, SVGEGT. This CDR3 region has 15 residues. The V end was cut by 0 bases, the J end by 5 bases, with 13 bases between. CDR3 region: CASSYSIGYWETQYF. The DNA for the CDR3 is TGTGCCAGCAGTTACTCGATCGGGTATTGGGAGACCCAGTACTTC.

This chain connects TRBV30 to TRBJ1-5; D unclear. The germline CDR1 and CDR2 sequences are GTSNPN and SVGIG (reference sequence). The CDR3 runs 13 residues. Trimming removed 2 bases from V and 5 bases from J, with 10 bases in between. This chain's CDR3 is CAWSNREDQPQHF. The CDR3, as DNA: TGTGCCTGGAGTAACCGAGAGGATCAGCCCCAGCATTTT.

J is TRBJ1-1 and V is TRBV18; D not certain. Trimming shortened V by 3 bases and J by 4 bases, and 12 bases separated the two germline ends. The V gene's germline CDR1 is KGHSH and CDR2 LQKENI. This CDR3 has 14 amino acids. The CDR3 is CASSPRGDGTEAFF. Here the CDR3 DNA reads TGTGCCAGCTCACCGCGGGGAGACGGCACTGAAGCTTTCTTT.

The chain is built from TRBV5-1 and TRBJ1-4; 9 bases are a match to TRBD1. The CDR3 has 16 amino acids. The V gene end was trimmed by 3 bases and the J gene end by 6 bases; junction bases not matched to a gene: 9. CDR1 is SGHRS and CDR2 is YFSETQ in the germline V gene. CDR3 loop: CASSSSTRQGDEKLFF. The CDR3 DNA sequence: TGCGCCAGCAGCTCATCGACCAGACAGGGGGATGAAAAACTGTTTTTT.

This chain joins TRBV7-4 and TRBJ2-1; maybe TRBD2 (5 bases). The CDR3 spans 17 residues. V was cut by 1 base and J by 0 bases, with 13 bases left in between. The germline CDR1 and CDR2 sequences are SGHVT and SQSDAQ. CDR3 protein: CASSLGGRWASYNEQFF. CDR3 nucleotide sequence: TGTGCCAGCAGCTTAGGAGGGAGATGGGCCTCCTACAATGAGCAGTTCTTC.